These 2 T cell receptor beta chains share one sample of origin, sequenced in a study of blood T cell repertoires in COVID-19. TCRdb keeps only in-frame clones here, not all; method: immunoSEQ multiplex PCR. The table has a few hundred thousand clones, 83% seen once; the top ten hold about 4.9%. The sequencing sample was made of peripheral blood. The source is a man in his 60s who had recovered from COVID-19.

This clone was detected only a few times. The chain uses TRBV4-1 and TRBJ1-3; D unclear. The CDR3 contains 15 residues. The V end was cut by 0 bases, the J end by 0 bases, with 6 bases between. Germline V gene data show CDR1 as MGHRA and CDR2 as YSYEKL. CDR3 region: CASSQDPLSGNTIYF. CDR3 sequence (DNA): TGCGCCAGCAGCCAAGATCCTCTCTCTGGAAACACCATATATTTT.

The chain combines TRBV5-1 with TRBJ1-6, with unresolved D. Germline V gives CDR1 SGHRS, CDR2 YFSETQ. The ends were cut back, 3 bases at V and 14 bases at J, with 15 bases in the middle. CDR3 length equals 13 residues. CDR3 amino acids: CASSSDTLGALHF. The CDR3 nucleotides are TGCGCCAGCAGCTCAGACACTCTGGGAGCCCTCCACTTT.